A selection of T cell receptor beta chains follows, all from one sample in a study of T cells expressing NK-cell markers. TCRdb reprocessed the 5' RACE reads; each CDR3 protein has one entry and no DNA is given. The table for this sample gives hundreds of thousands of distinct CDR3 sequences. The sample consisted of blood T cells: a sorted CD56 or NKG2C T cell subset, CD4+ or CD8+ T cells, or bulk PBMC T cells (not recorded which). The source is a man aged 18 to 70 in good health. The CDR3 runs from the conserved cysteine through the conserved F or W.

CDR3 protein	J gene	V gene
CASSPTGAKETQYF	TRBJ2-5	TRBV18
CASSQEGLAGVETQYF	TRBJ2-5	TRBV4-2
CASSAGLAGGLYTDTQYF	TRBJ2-3	TRBV9
CASSLEGVGFYEQYF	TRBJ2-7	TRBV27
CASSAPGLAGGVRTGELFF	TRBJ2-2	TRBV6-1
CSVKAEAKNIQYF	TRBJ2-4	TRBV20-1
CASKTSGGADTGELFF	TRBJ2-2	TRBV19
CASTHAARGGQDTQYF	TRBJ2-3	TRBV6-1
CASSDRDTGELFF	TRBJ2-2	TRBV6-4
CATRRVGGTDTQYF	TRBJ2-3	TRBV15
CASSPGTDQETQYF	TRBJ2-5	TRBV23-1
CASSQDQVRDEQYF	TRBJ2-7	TRBV3-1
CSAINPRATYNEQFF	TRBJ2-1	TRBV20-1
CASSLWTANYNEQFF	TRBJ2-1	TRBV5-5
CASSPPGRPEAFF	TRBJ1-1	TRBV6-2/TRBV6-3
CASSAPGAVGEQYF	TRBJ2-7	TRBV9
CASSDSPGGETQYF	TRBJ2-5	TRBV6-4
CASSSTSGVYEQYF	TRBJ2-7	TRBV12-3/TRBV12-4
CSARDRTEQFTPQHF	TRBJ1-5	TRBV20-1
CASSWEERTGEQFF	TRBJ2-1	TRBV21-1
CASSPGLAGAQFF	TRBJ2-1	TRBV5-4
CASSFGRPGDNEQFF	TRBJ2-1	TRBV12-3/TRBV12-4
CASSLVRQGYNEQFF	TRBJ2-1	TRBV11-2
CSAQRFRTGVAEPSKNIQYF	TRBJ2-4	TRBV20-1
CASSLFVSSTGPDTQYF	TRBJ2-3	TRBV7-9
CASSKWAAGRYTDTQYF	TRBJ2-3	TRBV21-1
CASSWTGKSGANVLTF	TRBJ2-6	TRBV6-5
CASSSDATSSYEQYF	TRBJ2-7	TRBV6-5
CSAYSGGVTYEQYF	TRBJ2-7	TRBV20-1
CASRWDSEAFF	TRBJ1-1	TRBV12-3/TRBV12-4
CASSRLAGGPVEQFF	TRBJ2-1	TRBV12-3/TRBV12-4
CASRAGGTYNEQFF	TRBJ2-1	TRBV12-3/TRBV12-4
CASSSFRGLASTDTQYF	TRBJ2-3	TRBV12-3/TRBV12-4
CSASYPSRSEQYF	TRBJ2-7	TRBV20-1